These 27 T cell receptor beta chains came from one sample sequenced in a study of OX40 agonist ivuxolimab in advanced cancers. Profiled with immunoSEQ multiplex PCR; TCRdb holds only in-frame clones, not every one. Of 50,000 to 75,000 clones detected, 85% to 90% appear once; the ten largest clones hold approximately 2%. The sequencing here drew on CD4+ or CD8+ T cells sorted from blood, taken in a trial of the OX40 agonist ivuxolimab. These receptors all stem from an adult with an advanced solid tumor such as melanoma, head and neck, liver or kidney cancer.

The V gene is TRBV6-6, the J gene TRBJ2-5, with no clear D. The CDR3 has 16 residues. V dropped 2 bases and J dropped 1 base, with 14 bases sitting between them. Germline V lookup: CDR1 MNHNY, CDR2 SVGAGI (reference sequence). In nucleotides, the CDR3 is TGTGCCAGCAGTTACGCCTATGAGCAGATCCAAGAGACCCAGTACTTC. As protein: CASSYAYEQIQETQYF.

J is TRBJ1-5 and V is TRBV28; a weak D match, TRBD1 (6 bases). The CDR3 covers 14 residues. Germline assignment: CDR1 MDHEN and CDR2 SYDVKM. The V gene lost 6 bases and the J gene lost 9 bases, with 18 bases spanning the gap. CDR3 in amino acids: CASSWDTQKMPQHF. CDR3 nucleotides: TGTGCCAGCAGCTGGGACACCCAGAAGATGCCCCAGCATTTT. Filled out from reference TRBV28 and TRBJ1-5, the complete variable domain reads DVKVTQSSRYLVKRTGEKVFLECVQDMDHENMFWYRQDPGLGLRLIYFSYDVKMKEKGDIPEGYSVSREKKERFSLILESASTNQTSMYLCASSWDTQKMPQHFGDGTRLSIL.

The chain recombines TRBV7-6 with TRBJ2-7; TRBD1 agrees at 10 bases. CDR1 and CDR2 (germline): SGHVS, FNYEAQ. Trimming removed 1 base from V and 5 bases from J; junction bases left unmatched: 11. CDR3 length: 17 amino acids. The CDR3, as DNA: TGTGCCAGCAGCTTAGTTCAGGACCGGACAGGGGGAAACGAGCAGTACTTC. It yields the protein CASSLVQDRTGGNEQYF.

As concerns this clone: An end of the junction differs from the germline gene, which may be a read error. The genes are TRBV15 and TRBJ2-1; the D is unclear. Germline CDR1 reads LNHNV; CDR2 reads YYDKDF (reference sequence). The CDR3 has 13 amino acids. For the CDR3, the DNA is TGTACCACCAGCAGAGTTCATCTGAATGAGCAGTTCTTC. Translating gives CTTSRVHLNEQFF.

This rearrangement joins TRBV28 to TRBJ1-2; D unclear. V was pared by 8 bases and J by 8 bases, with 9 bases between. The length of the CDR3 is 10 residues. Per the germline V gene, CDR1 is MDHEN and CDR2 is SYDVKM. The CDR3: CASENYGYTF. CDR3 in DNA: TGTGCCAGCGAGAATTACGGCTACACCTTC.

This clone was observed once. V gene TRBV27 combines with J gene TRBJ1-2; 8 bases match TRBD1. From germline, CDR1 is MNHEY and CDR2 SMNVEV (reference sequence). The CDR3 spans 13 residues. The V and J ends lost 4 bases and 4 bases, in that order; junction bases with no gene match: 2. The DNA of the CDR3 is TGTGCCAGCAGTTCAGGGGGCGGCTATGGCTACACCTTC. Translating gives CASSSGGGYGYTF.

This rearrangement joins TRBV7-6 to TRBJ2-2, with TRBD1 identical over 9 bases. The CDR3 runs to 16 residues. Germline lookup yields CDR1 SGHVS and CDR2 FNYEAQ. Unmatched junction bases numbered 4, after V lost 5 bases and J lost 0 bases. The CDR3 region is CASSPRQGANTGELFF. For the CDR3, the DNA is TGTGCCAGCAGCCCACGACAGGGGGCGAACACCGGGGAGCTGTTTTTT.

The V gene is TRBV10-1, the J gene TRBJ2-5; D uncertain. V was clipped by 0 bases and J by 2 bases, with 7 bases between them. The CDR3 is 14 residues long. Germline assignment: CDR1 WNHNN and CDR2 SYGVQD (reference sequence). The CDR3 loop reads CASSESLGQETQYF. In DNA, the CDR3 is TGCGCCAGCAGTGAGTCCTTGGGTCAAGAGACCCAGTACTTC.

This chain joins TRBV28 and TRBJ2-7; TRBD2 might be the D (5 bases). The CDR3 loop spans 14 amino acids. With 9 bases removed from V and 2 bases from J, the gap between germline ends came to 17 bases. Germline assignment: CDR1 MDHEN and CDR2 SYDVKM. In DNA, the CDR3 is TGTGCCAGTAAGAGGGCACAGTTTACCTACGAGCAGTACTTC. This encodes CASKRAQFTYEQYF.

J is TRBJ1-2 and V is TRBV19, with 8 bases matching TRBD1. In germline, CDR1 is LNHDA, CDR2 SQIVND (reference sequence). The CDR3 spans 16 residues. The junction had 7 bases not matched to a gene; V was cut back by 4 bases and J by 0 bases. The CDR3, as DNA: TGTGCCAGTAGTACGACAGGGGATTGGGCTAACTATGGCTACACCTTC. Residues: CASSTTGDWANYGYTF.

This chain connects TRBV4-2 to TRBJ2-3, with TRBD2 identical over 10 bases. The V and J ends lost 0 bases and 6 bases, in that order; junction bases with no gene match: 6. The CDR3 runs 16 residues. From germline, CDR1 is LGHNA and CDR2 YNFKEQ. CDR3 sequence: CASSQEEAGGLDTQYF. The CDR3 DNA reads TGTGCCAGCAGCCAAGAAGAAGCGGGGGGGCTGGATACGCAGTATTTT.

This chain joins TRBV5-1 and TRBJ2-1, with 8 bases fitting TRBD2. Germline CDR1 is SGHRS and CDR2 is YFSETQ. The CDR3 is 16 amino acids. V lost 1 base and J lost 4; bases outside the gene matches: 7. The CDR3 sequence: CASSLLAGGGYNEQFF. CDR3 bases: TGCGCCAGCAGCTTGCTCGCGGGAGGTGGGTACAATGAGCAGTTCTTC.

This rearrangement joins TRBV7-9 to TRBJ2-3; 8 positions agree with TRBD2. Germline loops: CDR1 SEHNR, CDR2 FQNEAQ (reference sequence). V was pared by 3 bases and J by 6 bases, with 8 bases of the junction left unmatched. This CDR3 contains 15 residues. The CDR3 here is CASSFSSGGRDTQYF. The CDR3 nucleotides are TGTGCCAGCAGCTTCTCAAGCGGGGGTAGGGATACGCAGTATTTT.

The chain employs TRBV5-8 and TRBJ1-1, with 7 bases fitting TRBD1. Trimming took 4 bases from V and 2 from J; bases not matched to a gene: 8. CDR1 and CDR2 (germline): SGHTS, YDEGEE. The CDR3 runs to 15 residues. This CDR3 is CASSGGTVPNTEAFF. In DNA, the CDR3 is TGTGCCAGCAGCGGGGGGACAGTTCCCAACACTGAAGCTTTCTTT.

V and J are TRBV10-2 and TRBJ1-1; D is unresolved. Germline values: CDR1 WSHSY, CDR2 SAAADI. Trimming took off 4 bases at V and 6 bases at J, with 12 bases between the two ends. There are 13 residues in the CDR3. DNA for the CDR3: TGCGCCAGCAGTGCTGAGTTAATCGCTGAAGCTTTCTTT. The encoded protein is CASSAELIAEAFF.

A word on this clone: One junction end does not reproduce the germline sequence, and a read error may be involved. The J gene is TRBJ1-4, the V gene TRBV5-1; D gene unclear. The CDR3 covers 15 residues. Per the germline V gene, CDR1 is SGHRS and CDR2 is YFSETQ. CDR3 residues: CASSGVGVTNEKLFF. For the CDR3, the DNA is TGTGCCAGCAGCGGAGTGGGAGTAACTAATGAAAAACTGTTTTTT.

This chain links TRBV7-6 with TRBJ2-7; the D gene is possibly TRBD1 (5 bases). From germline, CDR1 is SGHVS and CDR2 FNYEAQ. V dropped 2 bases and J dropped 1 base, with 12 bases sitting between them. This CDR3 has 15 amino acids. The CDR3 reads CASSLYPTASYEQYF. Written as DNA, the CDR3 is TGTGCCAGCAGCTTATATCCGACAGCATCCTACGAGCAGTACTTC.

This clone was detected only a few times. The chain has TRBV5-6 and TRBJ1-1; a possible D gene is TRBD1 (5 bases). With 3 bases removed from V and 4 bases from J, the gap between germline ends came to 10 bases. This CDR3 has 13 amino acids. Germline V lookup: CDR1 SGHDT, CDR2 YYEEEE. CDR3 DNA sequence: TGTGCCAGCAGCTCGGGACGGAGCACTGAAGCTTTCTTT. The encoded protein is CASSSGRSTEAFF.

CDR3 loop: CASSTLTGTGNTIYF. For the CDR3, the DNA is TGTGCCAGCAGCACCTTGACAGGAACTGGAAACACCATATATTTT. The genes are TRBV9 and TRBJ1-3; D possibly corresponds to TRBD1 (6 bases). From germline, CDR1 is SGDLS and CDR2 YYNGEE. The V and J ends lost 4 bases and 2 bases respectively, with 13 bases between them. The length of the CDR3 is 15 residues.

The chain links TRBV19 to TRBJ2-7; no clear D. The V end was cut by 7 bases, the J end by 2 bases, with 9 bases between. The CDR3 is made up of 12 amino acids. Germline loops: CDR1 LNHDA, CDR2 SQIVND (reference sequence). The CDR3 spells CASNDNTYEQYF. The CDR3 DNA is TGTGCCAGTAACGACAACACCTACGAGCAGTACTTC.

The chain carries TRBV14 and TRBJ2-3; D unclear. V lost 3 bases and J lost 5, with 3 bases in between. There are 11 residues in the CDR3. Germline CDR1 reads SGHDN; CDR2 reads FVKESK. CDR3 in DNA: TGTGCCAGCAGCCACGGAGATACGCAGTATTTT. As protein: CASSHGDTQYF. Drawing the rest from reference TRBV14 and TRBJ2-3, the complete variable domain is EAGVTQFPSHSVIEKGQTVTLRCDPISGHDNLYWYRRVMGKEIKFLLHFVKESKQDESGMPNNRFLAERTGGTYSTLKVQPAELEDSGVYFCASSHGDTQYFGPGTRLTVL.

The V and J genes are TRBV7-2 and TRBJ1-3; tentatively, D is TRBD1 (6 bases). Germline V gene data show CDR1 as SGHTA and CDR2 as FQGNSA. Trimming removed 2 bases at V and 8 bases at J, with 13 bases between. The CDR3 covers 14 residues. CDR3: CASSLNSPGDTIYF. CDR3 nucleotide sequence: TGTGCCAGCAGCTTAAACTCACCAGGGGACACCATATATTTT.

The CDR3, as DNA: TGTGCCAGCAGCTTAGTTTCGTCCAGGGCCAACATAAACTATGGCTACACCTTC. Translation gives CASSLVSSRANINYGYTF. The rearrangement uses TRBV7-2 and TRBJ1-2; maybe TRBD1 (5 bases). The germline V gene has CDR1 SGHTA and CDR2 FQGNSA. The CDR3 covers 18 residues. The ends were cut back, 1 base at V and 2 bases at J, with 20 bases in the middle.

This chain links TRBV29-1 with TRBJ2-7; no clear D. The CDR3 is 10 residues long. The V and J ends lost 4 bases and 2 bases respectively, with 3 bases between them. The germline V gene encodes CDR1 SQVTM and CDR2 ANQGSEA. The CDR3 region has the DNA TGCAGCGTTGTTGCCTACGAGCAGTACTTC. As protein: CSVVAYEQYF.

The CDR3, as DNA: TGTGCCAGCAGTTACAAGACAGGGTCCGCTTTCTTT. Protein product: CASSYKTGSAFF. The chain joins TRBV6-5 to TRBJ1-1; TRBD1 aligns across 7 bases. Germline lookup yields CDR1 MNHEY and CDR2 SVGAGI. The junction had 5 bases not matched to a gene; V was cut back by 2 bases and J by 11 bases. The CDR3 runs 12 residues.

As concerns this clone: The limits of the CDR3 on the DNA are not certain, so only TCRdb's listed CDR3 is given. V is TRBV6-5 and J is TRBJ2-1; TRBD2 is the table's D call, not checked against the DNA. In germline, CDR1 is MNHEY, CDR2 SVGAGI. The CDR3 length equals 15 residues, ends included. CDR3 protein: CASSSSTSGTWGQFF.

The chain recombines TRBV6-5 with TRBJ1-4; TRBD1 aligns across 9 bases. CDR1 is MNHEY and CDR2 is SVGAGI in the germline V gene. The V segment lost 6 bases and the J segment 7 bases; nucleotides outside the gene matches: 9. The CDR3 is 15 residues long. CDR3: CASSLSGTGREKLFF. The DNA for the CDR3 is TGTGCCAGCAGCCTTTCCGGGACAGGGCGTGAAAAACTGTTTTTT.